Included here is one T cell receptor (beta chain) sequence, with context. Its antigen specificity is not known. Nothing much larger sits one base from this clone, and base qualities are not available. TCRbeta CDR3 regions were amplified from genomic DNA using the immunoSEQ Assay, a bias-controlled multiplex PCR. The published analysis was carried out like this. Within the assay, amplification of reference gene primers was used to estimate how many nucleated cells each sample contained. To quantify the absolute abundance of each unique TCRbeta CDR3 rearrangement, sequence reads were collapsed and filtered. For each sample, productive Simpson clonality was calculated as the square root of Simpson's diversity index across productive rearrangements. TCRdb provides this immuneACCESS table in a form limited to in-frame rearrangements. Some clones are lacking; in checked studies, under half of them reflect an unresolved V gene, and why the rest are absent is not known. Clonal size and the V and J genes are those of that table, whereas D and trimming came from the DNA. The sample table contains 150,000 to 200,000 clones; only one count was recorded for over 80% of them. More than 4.5% of the sample is held by the ten biggest clonotypes.

The sample belongs to a study of blood T cell repertoires in COVID-19 (dated by TCRdb to 2020 to 2021). Looking at the study overall: Samples covering the acute and convalescent phases of COVID-19 were provided by collaborators in the United States, Italy and Spain. Where available, HLA class I and class II types were obtained from metadata supplied by the sample provider rather than from assay-based typing. A freely available public database, intended as a resource for researchers studying the immune response to SARS-CoV-2, is where the repertoires were released. The material from the prospective study consisted of cDNA or gDNA derived from T cells, B-cell-depleted T cells, or PBMCs. A de-identified subject ID, COVID-19 status, age in years and sex were almost always included in the sample metadata. Subjects who had been exposed to COVID-19, were actively infected with it, or had recovered from it provided the deeply sampled blood TCRbeta repertoires that made up the dataset. The samples were drawn from the first 160 participants of the ongoing ImmuneRACE study and from roughly 1,300 subjects provided by 6 global collaborators. The investigation overall reported the following: How much clinical and demographic metadata was included differed by source and by participant, and the metadata was provided uncurated.

Participants in the prospective study were aged about 18 to 95 years, lived in under 30 United States geographic areas, and enrolled through a virtual design. In the prospective study, cohorts were assigned on the basis of participant-reported clinical history obtained from a screening survey and a study questionnaire. Exposed participants were defined as having been in contact with someone with a PCR-confirmed or clinician-diagnosed COVID-19 case within 2 weeks of study entry. Mobile phlebotomists in the prospective study collected whole blood, serum and a nasopharyngeal or oropharyngeal swab from every participant. Prospective study participants could optionally give additional blood draws and questionnaires over a roughly two-month period. Prospective study blood samples were shipped either frozen or at room temperature before DNA extraction. This sequence originates from a man between 65 and 79 years old who had been exposed to COVID-19. Sequencing was done on a sample of PBMCs or T cells enriched from blood (not recorded which).

The CDR3 protein sequence reads: CASSQVYGTGGRNEQYF. Here is the DNA: TGCGCCAGCAGCCAAGTCTACGGGACAGGGGGTCGTAACGAGCAGTACTTC. In this chain, TRBV4-3 is recombined with TRBJ2-7; TRBD1 agrees with 11 junctional bases. V is cut back by 1 base and J by 5 bases, with 10 bases in the junction unmatched. According to the germline V gene, CDR1 reads LGHNA and CDR2 reads YSLEER. The cysteine opens and the phenylalanine closes a CDR3 of 17 amino acids. CDR3 DNA is the only sequence kept; it has 51 bases, read in frame from the first base.